Listed below are T cell receptor beta chains from one sample, sequenced in a study of T cell responses to AZD1222 COVID-19 vaccine. Libraries were prepared by immunoSEQ multiplex PCR; TCRdb keeps only in-frame clonotypes and omits some of them. The sample yields around 110,000 clones, 80% to 90% seen once. The sample consisted of peripheral blood, taken on day 0 of AZD1222 vaccination. These receptors all stem from an adult in good health. Each CDR3 is given with its conserved first and last residue. The D gene is left open where the match is weak. Size is stated for part of the rows, as once, few or many counts, or as a class when the clone is expanded.

TRBJ2-1,-,-,TRBV13,TGTGCCAGCAGCTTAGCTAAGGCAGCTGTCTTAAATGAGCAGTTCTTC,CASSLAKAAVLNEQFF
TRBJ1-5,-,-,TRBV2,TGTGCCAGCATTTCAGGGGCCCCTAATCAGCCCCAGCATTTT,CASISGAPNQPQHF
TRBJ1-1,-,-,TRBV2,TGTGCTTGCTTACGAACAGGTGAAGCTTTCTTT,CACLRTGEAFF
TRBJ1-5,-,-,TRBV19,TGTGCCAGTAGTATAGGGTTAGGAAGCAATCAGCCCCAGCATTTT,CASSIGLGSNQPQHF
TRBJ1-1,-,-,TRBV7-2,TGTGCCAGCAGTCAACAGGAAAACACTGAAGCTTTCTTT,CASSQQENTEAFF
TRBJ1-2,-,TRBD1,TRBV28,TGTGCCAGCAGTTCGCCCCCGGGACAGGGTTTTGGCTACACCTTC,CASSSPPGQGFGYTF
TRBJ1-1,-,-,TRBV28,TGTGCCAGCAGCTTTCACGGAGCTTTCTTT,CASSFHGAFF
TRBJ2-7,-,-,TRBV19,TGTGCCAGTAGTATCGCCGGCCTTGGCTACGAGCAGTACTTC,CASSIAGLGYEQYF
TRBJ1-4,-,TRBD1,TRBV7-3,TGTGCCAGCCCTTTACGGACAGGGGTTTGTGAAAAACTGTTTTTT,CASPLRTGVCEKLFF
TRBJ2-1,once,-,TRBV6-5,TGTGCCAGCAGTTACCTAGGACCCTACAATGAGCAGTTCTTC,CASSYLGPYNEQFF
TRBJ1-5,-,-,TRBV27,TGTGCCAGCGCCGGGGGGGCGCAGCCCCAGCATTTT,CASAGGAQPQHF
TRBJ2-1,-,-,TRBV2,TGTGCCAGCCTTCCCCGGGACCACTCACTAAACAATGAGCAGTTCTTC,CASLPRDHSLNNEQFF
TRBJ1-4,-,TRBD1,TRBV7-9,TGTGCCAGCAGCCTAAAGGGGGCCGTACAGGGACGGAATGAAAAACTGTTTTTT,CASSLKGAVQGRNEKLFF
TRBJ1-3,-,-,TRBV4-3,TGCGCCAGCAGCCAAGGTTCGGGGGCAGCTGGAAACACCATATATTTT,CASSQGSGAAGNTIYF
TRBJ2-1,-,TRBD2,TRBV7-6,TGTGCCAGCAGCTTAGCCCCTAGCGGGAATTCCTACAATGAGCAGTTCTTC,CASSLAPSGNSYNEQFF
TRBJ2-5,-,-,TRBV7-9,TGTGCCAGCAGCTTATACGGGGAGATAGAGACCCAGTACTTC,CASSLYGEIETQYF
TRBJ2-1,-,TRBD2,TRBV4-3,TGCGCCAGCAGCCATCTCGGGACTAGCGGGAGTCACGAGCAGTTCTTC,CASSHLGTSGSHEQFF
TRBJ2-7,-,-,TRBV25-1,TGTGCCAGCAGTGAATATGGAGTAAGTTCCTACGAGCAGTACTTC,CASSEYGVSSYEQYF
TRBJ1-2,-,-,TRBV18,TGTGCCAGCTCAATCTCTCCAGGGAACTATGGCTACACCTTC,CASSISPGNYGYTF
TRBJ2-7,-,-,TRBV6-5,TGTGCCAGCAGCCGCACAAAGGCCTACGAGCAGTACTTC,CASSRTKAYEQYF
TRBJ2-1,-,-,TRBV5-1,TGCGCCAGCAGTTTGGGACCCCGGGACTTATCCTACAATGAGCAGTTCTTC,CASSLGPRDLSYNEQFF
TRBJ1-5,-,-,TRBV4-1,TGCGCCAGCAGCCAAGCCCCCGACAGCACCTTCGCCAATCAGCCCCAGCATTTT,CASSQAPDSTFANQPQHF
TRBJ2-7,once,-,TRBV6-5,TGTGCCAGCAGCCCGGGTGATACGGACTACGAGCAGTACTTC,CASSPGDTDYEQYF
TRBJ2-2,-,-,TRBV10-3,TGTGCCATCAGCCGGGACTCTCGGGGCACCGGGGAGCTGTTTTTT,CAISRDSRGTGELFF
TRBJ1-2,-,-,TRBV5-1,TGCGCCAGCAGCTTGGGACGGGCGGAAGCTAACTATGGCTACACCTTC,CASSLGRAEANYGYTF
TRBJ1-1,-,TRBD1,TRBV29-1,TGCAGCGTTTCAGGGGGAGACACTGAAGCTTTCTTT,CSVSGGDTEAFF
TRBJ2-2,once,TRBD1,TRBV12-5,TGTGCTAGTGGTTTGGTGACAGGGGGAACCGGGGAGCTGTTTTTT,CASGLVTGGTGELFF
TRBJ2-1,-,-,TRBV28,TGTGCCAGCACTCGTCTCGAAGTTTACAATGAGCAGTTCTTC,CASTRLEVYNEQFF
TRBJ1-2,-,-,TRBV7-2,TGTGCCAGCAGCTCCTTGGGAGGGGACTATGGCTACACCTTC,CASSSLGGDYGYTF
TRBJ2-7,-,TRBD1,TRBV7-9,TGTGCCAGCAGCTCAAGGACAGGATTCTACGAGCAGTACTTC,CASSSRTGFYEQYF
TRBJ1-1,-,-,TRBV19,TGTGCCAGTAGTTCAGTCGGAGAAGCTTTCTTT,CASSSVGEAFF
TRBJ1-1,-,TRBD1,TRBV5-1,TGCGCCAGCAGCTCTGGACAGGGGAACACTGAAGCTTTCTTT,CASSSGQGNTEAFF
TRBJ2-3,-,-,TRBV10-1,TGCGCCAGCAGTGAACCCCAGCTCCCCGCCGATACGCAGTATTTT,CASSEPQLPADTQYF
TRBJ1-2,-,-,TRBV6-2/TRBV6-3,TGTGCCAGCAGTTACCTGACGGACCTCTATGGCTACACCTTC,CASSYLTDLYGYTF
TRBJ2-3,-,-,TRBV7-3,TGTGCCAGCAGCCCCAGCGGGTCTAGCACAGATACGCAGTATTTT,CASSPSGSSTDTQYF
TRBJ2-3,-,-,TRBV5-1,TGCGCCAGCAGCTTGTCGGAGTTCTCTAGCACAGATACGCAGTATTTT,CASSLSEFSSTDTQYF
TRBJ1-6,-,-,TRBV5-5,TGTGCCAGCAGCAACACGGTTTTCAATTCACCCCTCCACTTT,CASSNTVFNSPLHF
TRBJ2-6,once,-,TRBV23-1,TGCGCCAGCAGTCCCCCGACAGGATCTGGGGCCAACGTCCTGACTTTC,CASSPPTGSGANVLTF
TRBJ2-7,few,TRBD1,TRBV29-1,TGCAGCGCTGTCCCGGGACAGGGCTCCTACGAGCAGTACTTC,CSAVPGQGSYEQYF
TRBJ1-5,-,-,TRBV5-1,TGCGCCAGCAGCGCCGGGACACAGAATCAGCCCCAGCATTTT,CASSAGTQNQPQHF
TRBJ1-5,once,TRBD1,TRBV30,TGTGCCTGGAGTCCGGGACAGGTAAATCAGCCCCAGCATTTT,CAWSPGQVNQPQHF
TRBJ2-3,-,-,TRBV19,TGTGCCAGTAGTCCTCCGGGCGGGGTTTCAGATACGCAGTATTTT,CASSPPGGVSDTQYF
TRBJ2-1,-,-,TRBV7-9,TGTGCCAGCAGCCGTCCCCCAGGCAATGAGCAGTTCTTC,CASSRPPGNEQFF
TRBJ1-5,few,-,TRBV24-1,TGTGCCACCAGTCGAGGGCAGCCCCAGCATTTT,CATSRGQPQHF
TRBJ2-7,-,-,TRBV18,TGTGCCAGCTCACCAACAGGGAACGTTTTGGGGGAGCAGTACTTC,CASSPTGNVLGEQYF
TRBJ2-1,-,-,TRBV18,TGTGCCAGCTCACCCAGGCTAGAGGAGCAGTTCTTC,CASSPRLEEQFF
TRBJ1-5,-,TRBD1,TRBV24-1,TGTGCCACCAGTGATTCAAGGACAGGGCCCCTTAATCAGCCCCAGCATTTT,CATSDSRTGPLNQPQHF
TRBJ2-2,-,-,TRBV5-1,TGCGCCAGCAGCTTTTCGACAGGAGGCACCGGGGAGCTGTTTTTT,CASSFSTGGTGELFF
TRBJ2-5,-,TRBD2,TRBV5-4,TGTGCCAGCAGCTTGAGTTTTTTGGCTAGCGGAGCGGGAGAGACCCAGTACTTC,CASSLSFLASGAGETQYF